Presented here are 3 T cell receptor beta chains from one specimen sequenced in a study of blood T cell repertoires in COVID-19 (dated by TCRdb to about 2020). The method behind the library was the immunoSEQ multiplex PCR assay. Imported from immuneACCESS, the table was reduced by TCRdb to in-frame sequences with V and J called. These copies leave out some clones; in studies compared against another copy, an unresolved V gene accounts for under half, and the cause of the remainder is not known. Within this sample are roughly 350,000 clones, with about nine tenths of them counted one time only. In total, the top ten clones hold 6% to 8.5% of the sample. Sequencing was carried out using peripheral blood. The receptors derive from a woman between 70 and 85 years old with COVID-19, enrolled during active disease.

The sample holds one count of this clone. This sequence joins TRBV6-4 and TRBJ1-6, with TRBD1 identical over 10 bases. V dropped 7 bases and J dropped 10; count of bases not matched to a gene: 10. The CDR3 length is 15 residues. Germline V gene lookup returns CDR1 MRHNA and CDR2 SNTAGT. The CDR3 here is CASTRDRGIRSPLHF. The CDR3 DNA reads TGTGCCAGCACCCGGGACAGGGGAATTCGGTCACCCCTCCACTTT.

The J gene is TRBJ2-1, the V gene TRBV24-1, with TRBD1 matching over 8 bases. CDR1 and CDR2 (germline): KGHDR, SFDVKD. This CDR3 has 14 residues. Trimming took 4 bases from V and 8 from J; bases not matched to a gene: 6. The CDR3 nucleotides are TGTGCCACCAGTGACCCCACAGGGGGTGATGAGCAGTTCTTC. This encodes CATSDPTGGDEQFF.

The chain joins TRBV5-1 to TRBJ1-1; 7 bases are shared with TRBD1. This CDR3 contains 12 residues. After removal of 0 bases from V and 8 bases from J, the junction contained 1 base not matched to a gene. In germline, CDR1 is SGHRS, CDR2 YFSETQ. The CDR3 loop is CASSLVTGEAFF. Here the CDR3 DNA reads TGCGCCAGCAGCTTGGTGACAGGGGAAGCTTTCTTT. Drawing the rest from reference TRBV5-1 and TRBJ1-1, the complete variable domain is KAGVTQTPRYLIKTRGQQVTLSCSPISGHRSVSWYQQTPGQGLQFLFEYFSETQRNKGNFPGRFSGRQFSNSRSEMNVSTLELGDSALYLCASSLVTGEAFFGQGTRLTVV.